This T cell receptor (beta chain) was identified during a study of blood T cell repertoires in COVID-19. The protocol was immunoSEQ multiplex PCR, while the TCRdb copy is restricted to in-frame clones and leaves out a portion. Among over 120,000 clones, about 89% were seen once, and the ten largest hold over 2.5%. This clone appeared once. The sample taken for sequencing was peripheral blood. This TCR derives from a man aged 55 to 69 with active or convalescent COVID-19.

CDR3: CSVGTGGSQHF. The CDR3 DNA follows: TGCAGCGTTGGAACAGGGGGGTCCCAGCATTTT. The genes are TRBV29-1 and TRBJ1-5; 8 bases agree with TRBD1. The CDR3 sequence is 11 residues long. CDR1 is SQVTM, CDR2 ANQGSEA, per germline. V lost 4 bases and J lost 11; bases outside the gene matches: 4. The whole variable domain, remainder taken from reference TRBV29-1 and TRBJ1-5, is SAVISQKPSRDICQRGTSLTIQCQVDSQVTMMFWYRQQPGQSLTLIATANQGSEATYESGFVIDKFPISRPNLTFSTLTVSNMSPEDSSIYLCSVGTGGSQHFGDGTRLSIL.